This T cell receptor beta chain is drawn from a study of T cells after yellow fever vaccination. Notes on the study in general: Researchers cautioned that FACS-sorted repertoires could harbor abundant clonotypes contaminating from the bulk population.

The CDR3 has 17 amino acids. Looked up from germline, CDR1 is MDHEN and CDR2 is SYDVKM. V was shortened by 6 bases and J by 0 bases, with 15 bases between the two germline ends. Comment on this clonotype: The antigen remains undetermined.

In making TCR cDNA, 5'RACE template switching added a universal primer site and UMIs to it. TCRdb re-called the 5' RACE reads with MiXCR, one entry per CDR3 protein. The sample lists fewer than 450,000 distinct CDR3 sequences, under 14% occurring once. The source material was PBMCs, sampled on the day of the first yellow fever vaccination. The chain recombines TRBV28 with TRBJ2-6; D gene unclear. The TCR sequence derives from a man aged 18 to 30 who received the YFV17D yellow fever vaccine. The CDR3 loop reads CASRPTDGSSGANVLTF. DNA for the CDR3: TGTGCCAGCAGACCAACGGACGGAAGCTCTGGGGCCAACGTCCTGACTTTC. Using reference TRBV28 and TRBJ2-6 for the parts outside the CDR3, the full variable domain is DVKVTQSSRYLVKRTGEKVFLECVQDMDHENMFWYRQDPGLGLRLIYFSYDVKMKEKGDIPEGYSVSREKKERFSLILESASTNQTSMYLCASRPTDGSSGANVLTFGAGSRLTVL.